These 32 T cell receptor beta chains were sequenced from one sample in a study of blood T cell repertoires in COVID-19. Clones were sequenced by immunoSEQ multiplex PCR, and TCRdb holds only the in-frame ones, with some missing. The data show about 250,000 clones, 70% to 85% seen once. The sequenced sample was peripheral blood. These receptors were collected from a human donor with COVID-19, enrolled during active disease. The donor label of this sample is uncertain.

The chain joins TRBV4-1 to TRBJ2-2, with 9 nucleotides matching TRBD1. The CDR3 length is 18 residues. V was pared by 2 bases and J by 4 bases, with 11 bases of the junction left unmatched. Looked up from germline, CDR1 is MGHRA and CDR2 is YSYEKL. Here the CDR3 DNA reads TGCGCCAGCAGCCAAAAGACAGGGGGGGGAGTCGTCACCGGGGAGCTGTTTTTT. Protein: CASSQKTGGGVVTGELFF.

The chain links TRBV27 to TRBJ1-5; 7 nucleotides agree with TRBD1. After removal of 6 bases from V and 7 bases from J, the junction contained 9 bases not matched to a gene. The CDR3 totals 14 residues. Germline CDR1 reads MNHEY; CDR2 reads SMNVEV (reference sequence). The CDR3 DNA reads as TGTGCCAGCAGACTGGGGACAGCTCCCCAGCCCCAGCATTTT. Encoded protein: CASRLGTAPQPQHF.

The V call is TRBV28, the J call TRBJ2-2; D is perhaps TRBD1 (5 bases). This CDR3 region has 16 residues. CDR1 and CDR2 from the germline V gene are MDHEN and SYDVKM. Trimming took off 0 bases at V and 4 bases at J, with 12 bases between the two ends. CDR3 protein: CASSLWSRAGTGELFF. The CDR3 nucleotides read TGTGCCAGCAGTTTATGGTCCAGGGCTGGCACCGGGGAGCTGTTTTTT.

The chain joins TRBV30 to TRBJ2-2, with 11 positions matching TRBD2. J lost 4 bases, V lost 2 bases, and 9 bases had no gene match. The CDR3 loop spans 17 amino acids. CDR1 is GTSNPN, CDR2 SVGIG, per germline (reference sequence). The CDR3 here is CAWSTTSGSRFTGELFF. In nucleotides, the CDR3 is TGTGCCTGGAGTACTACTAGCGGGAGCCGTTTCACCGGGGAGCTGTTTTTT.

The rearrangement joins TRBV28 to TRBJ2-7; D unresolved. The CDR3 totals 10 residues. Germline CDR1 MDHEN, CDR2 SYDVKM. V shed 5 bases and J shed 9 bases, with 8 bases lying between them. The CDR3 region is CASSGKRQYF. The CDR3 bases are TGTGCCAGCAGTGGCAAGCGGCAGTACTTC.

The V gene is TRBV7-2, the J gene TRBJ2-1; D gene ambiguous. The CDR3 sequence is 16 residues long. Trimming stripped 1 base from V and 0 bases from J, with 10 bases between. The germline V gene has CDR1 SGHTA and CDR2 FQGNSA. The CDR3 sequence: CASSLGLPSSYNEQFF. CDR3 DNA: TGTGCCAGCAGCTTAGGTCTGCCGAGCTCCTACAATGAGCAGTTCTTC. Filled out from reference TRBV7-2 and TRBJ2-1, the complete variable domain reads GAGVSQSPSNKVTEKGKDVELRCDPISGHTALYWYRQSLGQGLEFLIYFQGNSAPDKSGLPSDRFSAERTGGSVSTLTIQRTQQEDSAVYLCASSLGLPSSYNEQFFGPGTRLTVL.

The CDR3 coding sequence is TGTGCCAGCAGCCAAGTAGGCGGGAGCCCGTACAATGAGCAGTTCTTC. It codes for CASSQVGGSPYNEQFF. The rearrangement links TRBV3-1 (or the pseudogene TRBV3-2) to TRBJ2-1; 7 nucleotides match TRBD2. Per germline, CDR1 LGHDT and CDR2 YNNKEL (reference sequence). Losses at the gene ends were 1 base for V and 4 bases for J; bases not matched to a gene: 7. This CDR3 region has 16 residues.

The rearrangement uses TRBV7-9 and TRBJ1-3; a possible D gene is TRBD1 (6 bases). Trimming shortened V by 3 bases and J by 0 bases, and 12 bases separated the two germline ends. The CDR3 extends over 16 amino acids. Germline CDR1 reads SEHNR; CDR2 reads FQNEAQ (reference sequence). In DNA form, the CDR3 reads TGTGCCAGCAGCTTCGGGCGGGGGCTCTCTGGAAACACCATATATTTT. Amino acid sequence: CASSFGRGLSGNTIYF.

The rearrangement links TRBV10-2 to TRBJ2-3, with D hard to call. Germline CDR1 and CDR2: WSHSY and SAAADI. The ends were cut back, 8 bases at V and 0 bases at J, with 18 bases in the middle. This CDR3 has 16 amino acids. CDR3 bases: TGCGCCAGCGTGGGCAGCAAGCTATCTAGCACAGATACGCAGTATTTT. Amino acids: CASVGSKLSSTDTQYF.

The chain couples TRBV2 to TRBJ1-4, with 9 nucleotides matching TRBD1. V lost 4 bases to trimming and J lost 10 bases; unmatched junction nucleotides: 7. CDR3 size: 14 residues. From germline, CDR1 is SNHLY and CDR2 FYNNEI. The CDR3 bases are TGTGCCAGCAGTGTGGGACAGGGTATCGGAAAACTGTTTTTT. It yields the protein CASSVGQGIGKLFF.

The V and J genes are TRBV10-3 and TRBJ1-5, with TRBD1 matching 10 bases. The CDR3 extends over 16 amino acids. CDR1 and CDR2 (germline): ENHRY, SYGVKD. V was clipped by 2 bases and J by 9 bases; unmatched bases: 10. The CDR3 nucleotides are TGTGCCATCAGTGAGACAGAGGGACAGGGGAGTGGGCCCCAGCATTTT. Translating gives CAISETEGQGSGPQHF.

The CDR3, as DNA: TGTGCCAGCACTTTAGGACAGGGTGGGCAGCCCCAGCATTTT. Amino acids: CASTLGQGGQPQHF. V and J are TRBV6-5 and TRBJ1-5, with 8 bases lining up with TRBD1. Germline-derived CDR1 and CDR2 are MNHEY and SVGAGI. The CDR3 covers 14 residues. With V trimmed by 7 bases and J by 7 bases, 9 bases remained unmatched.

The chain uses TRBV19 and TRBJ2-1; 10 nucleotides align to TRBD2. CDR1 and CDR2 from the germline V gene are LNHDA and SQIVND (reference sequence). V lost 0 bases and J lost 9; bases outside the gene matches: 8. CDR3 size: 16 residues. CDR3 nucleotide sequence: TGTGCCAGTAGTATAGAAGGGCTAGCGGGAGCCGGTGAGCAGTTCTTC. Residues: CASSIEGLAGAGEQFF.

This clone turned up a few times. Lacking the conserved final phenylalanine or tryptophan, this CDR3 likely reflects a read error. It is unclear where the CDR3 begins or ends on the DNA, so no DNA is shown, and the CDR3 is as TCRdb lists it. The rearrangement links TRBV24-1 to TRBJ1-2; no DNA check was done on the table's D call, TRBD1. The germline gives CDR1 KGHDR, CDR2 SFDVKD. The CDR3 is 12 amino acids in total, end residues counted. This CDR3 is CATSDLLAGGLL.

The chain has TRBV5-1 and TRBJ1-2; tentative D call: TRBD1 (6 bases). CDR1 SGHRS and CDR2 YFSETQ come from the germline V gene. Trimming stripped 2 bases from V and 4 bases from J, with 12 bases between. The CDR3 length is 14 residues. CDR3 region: CASSFVQGSYGYTF. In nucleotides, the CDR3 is TGCGCCAGCAGCTTCGTTCAGGGGTCCTATGGCTACACCTTC.

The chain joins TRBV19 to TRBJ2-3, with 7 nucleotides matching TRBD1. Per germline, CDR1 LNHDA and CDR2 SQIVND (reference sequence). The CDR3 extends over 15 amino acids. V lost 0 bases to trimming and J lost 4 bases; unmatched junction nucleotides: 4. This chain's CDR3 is CASSIEGGVADTQYF. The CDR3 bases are TGTGCCAGTAGTATAGAAGGGGGCGTCGCAGATACGCAGTATTTT.

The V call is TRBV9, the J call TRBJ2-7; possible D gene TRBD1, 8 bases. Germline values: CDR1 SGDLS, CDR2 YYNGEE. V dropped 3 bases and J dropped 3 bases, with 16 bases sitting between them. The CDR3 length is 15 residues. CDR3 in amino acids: CASSADRGGLYEQYF. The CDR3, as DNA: TGTGCCAGCAGCGCTGACAGGGGAGGGCTCTACGAGCAGTACTTC.

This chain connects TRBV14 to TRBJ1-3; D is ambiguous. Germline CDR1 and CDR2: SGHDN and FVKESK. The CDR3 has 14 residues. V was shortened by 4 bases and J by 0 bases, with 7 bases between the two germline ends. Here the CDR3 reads CASSLLISGNTIYF. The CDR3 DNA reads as TGTGCCAGCAGCCTTCTTATCTCTGGAAACACCATATATTTT.

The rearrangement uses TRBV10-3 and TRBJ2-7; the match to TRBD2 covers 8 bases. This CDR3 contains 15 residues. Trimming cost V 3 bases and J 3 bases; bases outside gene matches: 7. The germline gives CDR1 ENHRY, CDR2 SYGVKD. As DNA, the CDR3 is TGTGCCATCAGTGACAGCGGGAGTTCCGACTACGAGCAGTACTTC. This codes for CAISDSGSSDYEQYF.

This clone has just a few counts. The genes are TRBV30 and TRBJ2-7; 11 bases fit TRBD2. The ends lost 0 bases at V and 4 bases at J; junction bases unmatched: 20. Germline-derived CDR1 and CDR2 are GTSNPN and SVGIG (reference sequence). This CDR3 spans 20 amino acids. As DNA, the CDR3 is TGTGCCTGGAGTGTACTGGGGGATTACACCCCGGGACTAGCGGTTTACGAGCAGTACTTC. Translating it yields CAWSVLGDYTPGLAVYEQYF.

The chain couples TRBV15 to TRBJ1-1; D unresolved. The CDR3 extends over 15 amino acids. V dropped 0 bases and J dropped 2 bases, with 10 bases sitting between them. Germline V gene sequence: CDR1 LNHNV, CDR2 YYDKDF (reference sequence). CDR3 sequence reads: CATSRDLSGNTEAFF. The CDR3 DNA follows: TGTGCCACCAGCAGAGATCTTTCTGGCAACACTGAAGCTTTCTTT.

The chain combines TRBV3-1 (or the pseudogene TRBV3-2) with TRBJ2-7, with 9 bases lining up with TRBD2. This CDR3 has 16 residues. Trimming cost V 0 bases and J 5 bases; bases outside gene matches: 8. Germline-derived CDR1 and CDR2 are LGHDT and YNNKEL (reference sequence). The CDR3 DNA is TGTGCCAGCAGCCAAGATAAAGGACGGACTAGCGACGAGCAGTACTTC. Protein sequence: CASSQDKGRTSDEQYF.

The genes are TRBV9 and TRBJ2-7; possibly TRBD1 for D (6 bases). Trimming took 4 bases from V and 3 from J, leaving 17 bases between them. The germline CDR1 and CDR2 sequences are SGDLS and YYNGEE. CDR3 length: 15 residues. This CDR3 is CASSPLGGSHYEQYF. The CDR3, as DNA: TGTGCCAGCAGCCCCTTAGGGGGATCCCACTACGAGCAGTACTTC.

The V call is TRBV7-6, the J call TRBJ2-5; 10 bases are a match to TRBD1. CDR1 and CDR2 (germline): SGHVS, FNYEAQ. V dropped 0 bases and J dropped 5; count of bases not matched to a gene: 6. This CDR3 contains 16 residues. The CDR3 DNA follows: TGTGCCAGCAGCTTAGCGGGGACAGGGGTTGGTGAGACCCAGTACTTC. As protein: CASSLAGTGVGETQYF.

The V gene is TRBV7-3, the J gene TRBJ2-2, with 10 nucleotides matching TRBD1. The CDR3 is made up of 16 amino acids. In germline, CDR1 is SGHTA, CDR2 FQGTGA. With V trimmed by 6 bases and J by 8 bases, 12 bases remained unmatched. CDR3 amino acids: CASRPPGQGPSGELFF. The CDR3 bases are TGTGCCAGCAGGCCTCCGGGACAGGGGCCATCTGGGGAGCTGTTTTTT. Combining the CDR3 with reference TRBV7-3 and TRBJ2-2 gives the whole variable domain GAGVSQTPSNKVTEKGKYVELRCDPISGHTALYWYRQSLGQGPEFLIYFQGTGAADDSGLPNDRFFAVRPEGSVSTLKIQRTERGDSAVYLCASRPPGQGPSGELFFGEGSRLTVL.

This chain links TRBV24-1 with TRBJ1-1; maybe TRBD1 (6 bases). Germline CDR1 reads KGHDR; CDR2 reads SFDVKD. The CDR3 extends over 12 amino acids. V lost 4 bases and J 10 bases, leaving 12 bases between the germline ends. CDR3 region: CATSDQTGSAFF. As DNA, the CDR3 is TGTGCCACCAGTGACCAGACAGGATCAGCTTTCTTT.

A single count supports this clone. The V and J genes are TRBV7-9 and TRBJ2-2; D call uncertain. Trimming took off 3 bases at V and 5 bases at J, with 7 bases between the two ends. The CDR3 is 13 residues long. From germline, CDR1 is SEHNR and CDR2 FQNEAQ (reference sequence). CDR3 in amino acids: CASSFEVTGELFF. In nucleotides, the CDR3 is TGTGCCAGCAGCTTCGAGGTAACCGGGGAGCTGTTTTTT.

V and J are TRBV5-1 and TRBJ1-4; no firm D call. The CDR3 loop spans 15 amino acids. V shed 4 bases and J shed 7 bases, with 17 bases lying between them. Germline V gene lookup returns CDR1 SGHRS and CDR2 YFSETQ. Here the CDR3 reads CASSRAGTVVEKLFF. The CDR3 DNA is TGCGCCAGCAGCCGTGCGGGAACGGTCGTTGAAAAACTGTTTTTT.

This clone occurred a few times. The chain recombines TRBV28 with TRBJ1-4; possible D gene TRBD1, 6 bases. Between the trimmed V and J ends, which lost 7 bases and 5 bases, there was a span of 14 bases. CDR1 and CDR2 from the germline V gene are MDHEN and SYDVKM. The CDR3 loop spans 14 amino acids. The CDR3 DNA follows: TGTGCCAGCATCCCGGGGGGCCCCAATGAAAAACTGTTTTTT. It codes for CASIPGGPNEKLFF.

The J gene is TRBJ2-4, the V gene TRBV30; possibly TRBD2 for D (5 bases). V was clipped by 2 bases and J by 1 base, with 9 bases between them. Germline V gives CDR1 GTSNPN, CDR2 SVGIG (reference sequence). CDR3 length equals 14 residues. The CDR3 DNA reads TGTGCCTGGAGTCTTTCGGGGGCCAAAAACATTCAGTACTTC. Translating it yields CAWSLSGAKNIQYF.

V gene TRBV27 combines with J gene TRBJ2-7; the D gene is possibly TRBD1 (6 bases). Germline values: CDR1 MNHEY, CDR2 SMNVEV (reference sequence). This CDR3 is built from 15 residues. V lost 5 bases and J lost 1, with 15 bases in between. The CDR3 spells CASSPRQDPSYEQYF. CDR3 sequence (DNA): TGTGCCAGCAGTCCCCGACAGGACCCTTCCTACGAGCAGTACTTC.

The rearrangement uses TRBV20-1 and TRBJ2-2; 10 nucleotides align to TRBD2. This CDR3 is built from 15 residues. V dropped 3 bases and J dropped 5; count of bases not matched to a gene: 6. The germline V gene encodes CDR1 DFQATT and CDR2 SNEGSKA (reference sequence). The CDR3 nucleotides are TGCAGTGCTAGTCAGCGGGAGGGTGGTACCGGGGAGCTGTTTTTT. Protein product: CSASQREGGTGELFF.